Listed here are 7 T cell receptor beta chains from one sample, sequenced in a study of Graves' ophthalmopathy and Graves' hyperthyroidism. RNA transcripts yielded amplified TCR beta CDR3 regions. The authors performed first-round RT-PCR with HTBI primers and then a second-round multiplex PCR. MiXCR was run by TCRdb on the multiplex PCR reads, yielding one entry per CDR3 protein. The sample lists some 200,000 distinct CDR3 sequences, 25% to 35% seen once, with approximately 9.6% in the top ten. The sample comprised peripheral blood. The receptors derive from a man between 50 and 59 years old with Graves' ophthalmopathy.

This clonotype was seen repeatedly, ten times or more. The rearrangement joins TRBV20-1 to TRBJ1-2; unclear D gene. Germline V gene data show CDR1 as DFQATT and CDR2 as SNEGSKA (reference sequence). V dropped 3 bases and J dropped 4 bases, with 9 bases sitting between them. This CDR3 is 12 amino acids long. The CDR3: CSASLSVYGYTF. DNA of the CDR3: TGCAGTGCTAGCCTTTCGGTCTATGGCTACACCTTC.

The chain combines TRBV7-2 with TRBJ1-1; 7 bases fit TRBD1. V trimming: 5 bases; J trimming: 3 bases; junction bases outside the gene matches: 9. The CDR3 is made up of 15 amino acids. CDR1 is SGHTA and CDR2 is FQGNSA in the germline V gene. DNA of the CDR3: TGTGCCAGCAGCGCGGGACAGTCCGCGGACACTGAAGCTTTCTTT. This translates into CASSAGQSADTEAFF.

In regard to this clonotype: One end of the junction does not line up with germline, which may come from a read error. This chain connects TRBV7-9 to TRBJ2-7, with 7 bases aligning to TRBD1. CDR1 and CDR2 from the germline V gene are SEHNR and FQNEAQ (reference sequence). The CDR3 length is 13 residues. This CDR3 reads CATSGDRAYEHCF. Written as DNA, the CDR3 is TGTGCCACTTCCGGAGACAGGGCCTACGAGCACTGCTTC.

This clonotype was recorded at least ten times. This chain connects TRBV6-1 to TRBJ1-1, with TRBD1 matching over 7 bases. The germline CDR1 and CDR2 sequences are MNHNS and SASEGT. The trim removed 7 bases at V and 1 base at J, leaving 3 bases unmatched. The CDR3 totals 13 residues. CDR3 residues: CASKDRENTEAFF. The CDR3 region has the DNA TGTGCCAGCAAAGACAGGGAGAACACTGAAGCTTTCTTT.

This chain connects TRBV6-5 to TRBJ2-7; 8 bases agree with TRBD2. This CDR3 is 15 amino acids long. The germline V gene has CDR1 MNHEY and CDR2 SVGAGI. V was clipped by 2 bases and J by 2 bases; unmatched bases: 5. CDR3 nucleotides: TGTGCCAGCAGTTACAGCGGGAGCATCCCCTACGAGCAGTACTTC. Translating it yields CASSYSGSIPYEQYF.

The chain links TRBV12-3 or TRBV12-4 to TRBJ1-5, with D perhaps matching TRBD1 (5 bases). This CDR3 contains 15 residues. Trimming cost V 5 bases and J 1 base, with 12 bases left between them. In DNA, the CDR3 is TGTGCCAGCAGTCAAGGGACGGTGAGCAATCAGCCCCAGCATTTT. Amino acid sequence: CASSQGTVSNQPQHF.

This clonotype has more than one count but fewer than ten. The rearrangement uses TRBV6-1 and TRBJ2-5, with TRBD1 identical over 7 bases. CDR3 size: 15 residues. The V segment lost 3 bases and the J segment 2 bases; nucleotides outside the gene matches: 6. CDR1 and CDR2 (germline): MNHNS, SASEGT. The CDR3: CASSDLGTAQETQYF. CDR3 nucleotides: TGTGCCAGCAGTGACCTAGGGACAGCTCAAGAGACCCAGTACTTC.